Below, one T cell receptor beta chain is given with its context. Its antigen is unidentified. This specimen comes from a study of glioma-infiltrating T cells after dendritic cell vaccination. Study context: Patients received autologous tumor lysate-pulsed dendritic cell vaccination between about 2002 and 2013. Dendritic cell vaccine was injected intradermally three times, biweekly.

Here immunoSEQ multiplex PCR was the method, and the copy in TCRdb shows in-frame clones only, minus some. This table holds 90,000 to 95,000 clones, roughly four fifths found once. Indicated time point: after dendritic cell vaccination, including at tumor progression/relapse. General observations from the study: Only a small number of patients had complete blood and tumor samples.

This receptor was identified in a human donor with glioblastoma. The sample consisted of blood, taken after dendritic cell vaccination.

CDR3 in DNA: TGTGCCACCAGCAGAGATGGGGGGAAGGTAGAGAGCAATCAGCCCCAGCATTTT. Its protein product is CATSRDGGKVESNQPQHF. The chain uses TRBV15 and TRBJ1-5; D might be TRBD1 (5 bases). V lost 0 bases, J lost 1 base, and 16 bases lay in between. Germline CDR1 is LNHNV and CDR2 is YYDKDF (reference sequence). CDR3 size: 18 residues.